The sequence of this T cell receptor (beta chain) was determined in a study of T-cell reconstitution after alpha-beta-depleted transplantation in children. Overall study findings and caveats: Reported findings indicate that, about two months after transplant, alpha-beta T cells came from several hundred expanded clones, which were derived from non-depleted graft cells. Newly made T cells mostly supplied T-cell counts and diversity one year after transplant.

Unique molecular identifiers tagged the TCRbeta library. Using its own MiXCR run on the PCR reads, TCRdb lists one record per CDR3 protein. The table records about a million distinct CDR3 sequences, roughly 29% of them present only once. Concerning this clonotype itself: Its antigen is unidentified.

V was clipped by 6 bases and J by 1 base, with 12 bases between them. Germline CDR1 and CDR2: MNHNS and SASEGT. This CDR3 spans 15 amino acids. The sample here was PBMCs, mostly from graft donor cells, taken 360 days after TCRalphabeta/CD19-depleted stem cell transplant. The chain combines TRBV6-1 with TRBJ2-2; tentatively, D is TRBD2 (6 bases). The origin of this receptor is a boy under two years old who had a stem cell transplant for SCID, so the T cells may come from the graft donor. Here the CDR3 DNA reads TGTGCCAGCAGACCCGGACTATTGAACACCGGGGAGCTGTTTTTT. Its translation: CASRPGLLNTGELFF.